The next 2 T cell receptor beta chains were all read from a single sample in a study of identical twins. Each CDR3 protein is one row after TCRdb ran MiXCR on the 5' RACE reads. The repertoire has approximately 300,000 distinct CDR3 sequences, roughly 9% of them found once; the top ten carry approximately 6.5%. This sample also belongs to another study, concerning yellow fever vaccine responses in identical twins.

The sequenced sample consisted of CD8+ T cells sorted from blood. These receptors originate from a woman between 18 and 29 years old in good health.

This clonotype was picked up a small number of times. The chain is built from TRBV5-1 and TRBJ2-7, with 10 bases matching TRBD1. The CDR3 totals 14 residues. The germline V gene has CDR1 SGHRS and CDR2 YFSETQ. Trimming took 3 bases from V and 3 from J; bases not matched to a gene: 3. In nucleotides, the CDR3 is TGCGCCAGCAGCTGGGACAGGGGACTCTACGAGCAGTACTTC. Translation gives CASSWDRGLYEQYF.

This clonotype was picked up a small number of times. The chain employs TRBV4-3 and TRBJ2-7; D tentatively fits TRBD1 or TRBD2 (5 bases each). The V gene's germline CDR1 is LGHNA and CDR2 YSLEER. With 2 bases removed from V and 2 bases from J, the gap between germline ends came to 13 bases. The CDR3 runs 15 residues. The CDR3 reads CASSQMFPGPYEQYF. The CDR3, as DNA: TGCGCCAGCAGCCAAATGTTCCCGGGACCCTACGAGCAGTACTTC.